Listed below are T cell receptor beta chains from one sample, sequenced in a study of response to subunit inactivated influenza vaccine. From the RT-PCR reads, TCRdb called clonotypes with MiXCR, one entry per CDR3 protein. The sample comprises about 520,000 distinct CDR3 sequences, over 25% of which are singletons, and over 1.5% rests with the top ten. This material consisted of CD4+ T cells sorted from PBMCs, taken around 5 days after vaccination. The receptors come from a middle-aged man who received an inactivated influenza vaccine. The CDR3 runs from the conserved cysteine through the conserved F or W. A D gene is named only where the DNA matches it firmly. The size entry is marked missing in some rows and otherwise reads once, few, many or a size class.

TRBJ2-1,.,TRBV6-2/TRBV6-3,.,CASSFGQGLRNEQFF,TGTGCCAGCAGTTTCGGGCAGGGGCTGCGGAATGAGCAGTTCTTC
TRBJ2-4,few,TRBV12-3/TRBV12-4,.,CASSFGVLAKNIQYF,TGTGCCAGCAGTTTTGGGGTACTAGCCAAAAACATTCAGTACTTC
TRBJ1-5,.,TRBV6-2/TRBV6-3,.,CASARMGNQPQHF,TGTGCCAGCGCCCGGATGGGGAATCAGCCCCAGCATTTT
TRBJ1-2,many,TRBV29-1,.,CSADLEGGAGYGYTF,TGCAGCGCCGACTTAGAGGGGGGCGCAGGCTATGGCTACACCTTC
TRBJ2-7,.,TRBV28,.,CASSLQNPNSYEQYF,TGTGCCAGCAGTTTACAGAATCCGAACTCCTACGAGCAGTACTTC
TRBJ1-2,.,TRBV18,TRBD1,CASSPIGTGYGYTF,TGTGCCAGCTCACCTATCGGGACAGGGTATGGCTACACCTTC
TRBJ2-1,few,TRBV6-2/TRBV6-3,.,CASVSYNEQFF,TGTGCCAGTGTGTCCTACAATGAGCAGTTCTTC
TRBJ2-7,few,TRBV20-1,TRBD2,CSARAGTSSYEQYF,TGCAGTGCTAGAGCCGGGACTAGCTCGTACGAGCAGTACTTC
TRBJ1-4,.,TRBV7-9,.,CASSLAGDRKLFF,TGTGCCAGCAGCTTAGCGGGGGATCGGAAACTGTTTTTT
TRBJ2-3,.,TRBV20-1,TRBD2,CSARGGREGLDTQYF,TGCAGTGCTAGAGGAGGGCGGGAGGGCCTAGATACGCAGTATTTT